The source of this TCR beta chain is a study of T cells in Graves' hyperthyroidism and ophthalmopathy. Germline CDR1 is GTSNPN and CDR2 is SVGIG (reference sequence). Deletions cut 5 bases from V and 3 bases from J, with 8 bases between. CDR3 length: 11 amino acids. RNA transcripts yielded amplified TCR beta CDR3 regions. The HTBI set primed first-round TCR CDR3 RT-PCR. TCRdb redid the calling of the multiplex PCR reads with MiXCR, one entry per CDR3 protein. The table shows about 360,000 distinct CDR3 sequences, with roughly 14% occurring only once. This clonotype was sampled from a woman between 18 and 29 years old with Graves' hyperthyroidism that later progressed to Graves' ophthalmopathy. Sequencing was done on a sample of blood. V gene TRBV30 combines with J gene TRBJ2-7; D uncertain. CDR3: CAWAGYYEQYF. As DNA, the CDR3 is TGTGCCTGGGCCGGCTACTACGAGCAGTACTTC.